These 29 T cell receptor beta chains originate from one sample sequenced in a study of cytomegalovirus exposure and HLA in healthy donors. PCR used 60 Vbeta primers and 13 Jbeta primers. Assay used: immunoSEQ multiplex PCR; TCRdb lists only in-frame clones, some missing. The profile shows under 55,000 clones, about 78% of them singletons. Sequenced material: PBMCs. The receptors were gathered from a man aged 30 to 39 in good health and CMV-seropositive.

This clone has just a few counts. The CDR3 DNA reads as TGTGCCAGCAGTGCCGACAGTTCGACTAATGAAAAACTGTTTTTT. Its protein product is CASSADSSTNEKLFF. This rearrangement joins TRBV2 to TRBJ1-4, with a weak D call TRBD1 (5 bases). V lost 4 bases, J lost 2 bases, and 11 bases lay in between. The length of the CDR3 is 15 residues. Germline values: CDR1 SNHLY, CDR2 FYNNEI.

The rearrangement links TRBV5-1 to TRBJ1-5, with 9 positions matching TRBD1. Trimming removed 9 bases from V and 2 bases from J; junction bases left unmatched: 18. The CDR3 is 18 residues long. CDR1 is SGHRS, CDR2 YFSETQ, per germline. This CDR3 reads CATQNRDRELTGNQPQHF. The CDR3 DNA reads TGCGCCACCCAAAACCGGGACAGGGAATTGACGGGCAATCAGCCCCAGCATTTT.

CDR3 region: CASSKLRQGRLGTEAFF. CDR3 nucleotides: TGTGCCAGCAGCAAACTTCGACAGGGTCGTTTGGGCACTGAAGCTTTCTTT. The rearrangement joins TRBV21-1 to TRBJ1-1; the table's D call, TRBD1, was not checked against the DNA. TRBV21-1 represents a pseudogene. The CDR3 sequence is 17 residues long.

CDR3 DNA sequence: TGTGCCAGCTCCCGAGGGACAGGGGGAGCAGATACGCAGTATTTT. Its protein product is CASSRGTGGADTQYF. The V gene is TRBV18, the J gene TRBJ2-3; 11 positions match TRBD1. This CDR3 is built from 15 residues. V was pared by 6 bases and J by 4 bases, with 6 bases of the junction left unmatched. Per the germline V gene, CDR1 is KGHSH and CDR2 is LQKENI. The full variable domain, in which reference TRBV18 and TRBJ2-3 provide the parts outside the CDR3, is NAGVMQNPRHLVRRRGQEARLRCSPMKGHSHVYWYRQLPEEGLKFMVYLQKENIIDESGMPKERFSAEFPKEGPSILRIQQVVRGDSAAYFCASSRGTGGADTQYFGPGTRLTVL.

This chain connects TRBV2 to TRBJ1-6; TRBD1 matches at 10 bases. This CDR3 contains 16 residues. With V trimmed by 7 bases and J by 10 bases, 13 bases remained unmatched. Per the germline V gene, CDR1 is SNHLY and CDR2 is FYNNEI. CDR3 in amino acids: CASTKVRDRGFSPLHF. Here the CDR3 DNA reads TGTGCCAGCACCAAGGTTCGGGACAGGGGTTTCTCACCCCTCCACTTT.

The chain combines TRBV6-5 with TRBJ1-3, with TRBD1 matching 9 bases. The CDR3 contains 15 residues. CDR1 is MNHEY and CDR2 is SVGAGI in the germline V gene. After removal of 6 bases from V and 3 bases from J, the junction contained 6 bases not matched to a gene. The CDR3 region is CASSSTGGGGNTIYF. Here the CDR3 DNA reads TGTGCCAGCAGCTCCACAGGGGGCGGTGGAAACACCATATATTTT.

This chain connects TRBV30 to TRBJ2-6; D gene uncertain. The CDR3 is made up of 14 amino acids. The V gene's germline CDR1 is GTSNPN and CDR2 SVGIG (reference sequence). The V end lost 4 bases, the J end lost 6 bases, and 13 bases lay between the germline ends. The CDR3 DNA follows: TGTGCCTGGACGTCGCAGGCCGTGGCCAACGTCCTGACTTTC. This encodes CAWTSQAVANVLTF.

V is TRBV29-1 and J is TRBJ2-7; 9 nucleotides line up with TRBD1. CDR1 is SQVTM and CDR2 is ANQGSEA in the germline V gene. This CDR3 spans 13 amino acids. The ends lost 7 bases at V and 5 bases at J; junction bases unmatched: 9. CDR3 DNA: TGCAGCGGGGGGACCGGGACAGGGAACGAGCAGTACTTC. As protein: CSGGTGTGNEQYF.

The V and J genes are TRBV19 and TRBJ2-5; perhaps TRBD2 as D (6 bases). Trimming pared 6 bases from V and 1 base from J, leaving 15 bases between. Germline CDR1 is LNHDA and CDR2 is SQIVND (reference sequence). The CDR3 is 15 residues long. The CDR3: CASRIAGTGQETQYF. The CDR3 DNA reads as TGTGCCAGTAGGATCGCGGGAACTGGCCAAGAGACCCAGTACTTC.

The chain employs TRBV11-2 and TRBJ1-6; 7 bases line up with TRBD1. Germline values: CDR1 SGHAT, CDR2 FQNNGV. The V gene end was trimmed by 3 bases and the J gene end by 7 bases; junction bases not matched to a gene: 9. The CDR3 sequence is 16 residues long. CDR3 sequence reads: CASSFTTGVGNSPLHF. The DNA of the CDR3 is TGTGCCAGCAGCTTTACCACAGGGGTCGGGAATTCACCCCTCCACTTT.

The V gene is TRBV6-5, the J gene TRBJ1-1, with TRBD1 as a possible D gene (6 bases). The germline V gene has CDR1 MNHEY and CDR2 SVGAGI. The CDR3 has 14 residues. Trimming took 4 bases from V and 3 from J, leaving 12 bases between them. CDR3 in DNA: TGTGCCAGCAGTTCACAGGGATTTTACACTGAAGCTTTCTTT. This codes for CASSSQGFYTEAFF.

This rearrangement joins TRBV28 to TRBJ1-2; 9 nucleotides agree with TRBD1. V trimming: 6 bases; J trimming: 4 bases; junction bases outside the gene matches: 3. The germline V gene encodes CDR1 MDHEN and CDR2 SYDVKM. This CDR3 has 13 amino acids. Here the CDR3 reads CASRSDRGYGYTF. CDR3 coding DNA: TGTGCCAGCAGATCGGACAGGGGCTATGGCTACACCTTC.

The rearrangement links TRBV27 to TRBJ2-7; D may be TRBD1 (6 bases). The CDR3 sequence is 12 residues long. Germline V gene lookup returns CDR1 MNHEY and CDR2 SMNVEV (reference sequence). V was trimmed by 8 bases and J by 0 bases, leaving 8 bases between them. CDR3 in amino acids: CASRDNSYEQYF. CDR3 DNA sequence: TGTGCCAGCCGGGACAACTCCTACGAGCAGTACTTC.

This chain uses TRBV18 with TRBJ2-5, with D possibly TRBD1 on 5 matching bases. This CDR3 region has 15 residues. Trimming cost V 6 bases and J 2 bases, with 16 bases left between them. CDR1 and CDR2 from the germline V gene are KGHSH and LQKENI. CDR3 loop: CASSSQGAAQETQYF. In nucleotides, the CDR3 is TGTGCCAGCTCTTCCCAAGGGGCGGCGCAAGAGACCCAGTACTTC. The full variable domain, with the rest looked up from reference TRBV18 and TRBJ2-5, is NAGVMQNPRHLVRRRGQEARLRCSPMKGHSHVYWYRQLPEEGLKFMVYLQKENIIDESGMPKERFSAEFPKEGPSILRIQQVVRGDSAAYFCASSSQGAAQETQYFGPGTRLLVL.

This rearrangement joins TRBV27 to TRBJ2-1; TRBD2 matches 8 bases. From germline, CDR1 is MNHEY and CDR2 SMNVEV (reference sequence). V shed 4 bases, J shed 2 bases, and the junction held 4 bases outside the gene matches. This CDR3 spans 15 amino acids. CDR3: CASSSLAGAYNEQFF. In nucleotides, the CDR3 is TGTGCCAGCAGTTCCCTAGCGGGCGCCTACAATGAGCAGTTCTTC.

This clone was recorded only once. The genes are TRBV29-1 and TRBJ1-1; D is ambiguous. V dropped 4 bases and J dropped 0 bases, with 12 bases sitting between them. The CDR3 is 14 amino acids. Per the germline V gene, CDR1 is SQVTM and CDR2 is ANQGSEA. This chain's CDR3 is CSVAQQILNTEAFF. CDR3 coding DNA: TGCAGCGTTGCCCAACAGATATTGAACACTGAAGCTTTCTTT.

The gene calls are TRBV7-6 and TRBJ2-5, with 13 bases matching TRBD2. Germline CDR1 and CDR2: SGHVS and FNYEAQ. Trimming at V came to 5 bases and at J to 2 bases, leaving 5 bases not matched to a gene. The CDR3 length is 16 residues. CDR3 DNA: TGTGCCAGCAGCGATACTAGCGGGGGGGTTCAAGAGACCCAGTACTTC. The encoded protein is CASSDTSGGVQETQYF.

This clone was seen only a few times. V gene TRBV10-3 combines with J gene TRBJ1-1; perhaps TRBD1 as D (5 bases). Per the germline V gene, CDR1 is ENHRY and CDR2 is SYGVKD. The V and J ends lost 1 base and 3 bases respectively, with 6 bases between them. There are 13 residues in the CDR3. The CDR3 DNA reads as TGTGCCATCAGTGAGTTGGGGCACACTGAAGCTTTCTTT. It yields the protein CAISELGHTEAFF.

The V and J genes are TRBV11-2 and TRBJ1-1, with 9 bases identical to TRBD1. V shed 8 bases and J 4 bases; nucleotides not matched to a gene: 14. The CDR3 runs to 16 residues. Germline CDR1 SGHAT, CDR2 FQNNGV. CDR3 amino acids: CASGKRLGQGVTEAFF. DNA of the CDR3: TGTGCCAGCGGGAAAAGGTTGGGACAGGGAGTCACTGAAGCTTTCTTT. Variable domain in full (rest from reference TRBV11-2 and TRBJ1-1): EAGVAQSPRYKIIEKRQSVAFWCNPISGHATLYWYQQILGQGPKLLIQFQNNGVVDDSQLPKDRFSAERLKGVDSTLKIQPAKLEDSAVYLCASGKRLGQGVTEAFFGQGTRLTVV.

V and J are TRBV6-5 and TRBJ1-1, with D possibly matching TRBD1 (5 bases). Trimming pared 5 bases from V and 1 base from J, leaving 8 bases between. CDR3 length equals 13 residues. The germline gives CDR1 MNHEY, CDR2 SVGAGI. CDR3 bases: TGTGCCAGCAGTGCGCAGGGGAACACTGAAGCTTTCTTT. It encodes CASSAQGNTEAFF.

On this clone itself: Other nucleotide sequences in the sample specify the same CDR3. The chain carries TRBV9 and TRBJ2-2; D possibly corresponds to TRBD2 (7 bases). The V end was cut by 5 bases, the J end by 4 bases, with 15 bases between. The V gene's germline CDR1 is SGDLS and CDR2 YYNGEE. The CDR3 consists of 15 residues. CDR3 protein: CASSQGGGITGELFF. The DNA of the CDR3 is TGTGCCAGCAGTCAAGGGGGGGGCATCACCGGGGAGCTGTTTTTT.

V is TRBV27 and J is TRBJ1-2; D gene ambiguous. CDR3 length equals 13 residues. V gave up 3 bases and J gave up 5 bases, with 10 bases separating them. Germline lookup yields CDR1 MNHEY and CDR2 SMNVEV (reference sequence). Here the CDR3 reads CASSFEGGYGYTF. The CDR3 DNA sequence: TGTGCCAGCAGTTTCGAGGGAGGGTATGGCTACACCTTC.

V and J are TRBV27 and TRBJ1-5, with D perhaps TRBD1 (6 bases). The CDR3 totals 14 residues. In germline, CDR1 is MNHEY, CDR2 SMNVEV (reference sequence). V gave up 9 bases and J gave up 0 bases, with 12 bases separating them. This CDR3 is CASSDRNSNQPQHF. In nucleotides, the CDR3 is TGTGCCAGTTCGGACAGAAATAGCAATCAGCCCCAGCATTTT.

A few counts support this clone. This sequence joins TRBV6-5 and TRBJ2-6, with D tentatively TRBD2 (6 bases). The CDR3 length is 16 residues. V gave up 2 bases and J gave up 0 bases, with 8 bases separating them. Looked up from germline, CDR1 is MNHEY and CDR2 is SVGAGI. Here the CDR3 reads CASSYGGYSGANVLTF. The CDR3 DNA reads TGTGCCAGCAGTTACGGGGGGTACTCTGGGGCCAACGTCCTGACTTTC.

The chain uses TRBV7-9 and TRBJ2-3; D is possibly TRBD2 (5 bases). V lost 3 bases and J 0 bases, leaving 10 bases between the germline ends. Germline V gene data show CDR1 as SEHNR and CDR2 as FQNEAQ (reference sequence). The CDR3 runs to 15 residues. The CDR3 bases are TGTGCCAGCAGCTTTGAGGGAAAAAGCACAGATACGCAGTATTTT. Translating gives CASSFEGKSTDTQYF.

The rearrangement links TRBV7-9 to TRBJ2-5; weak D call: TRBD1 (6 bases). The DNA end is a closer match to TRBJ2-7, so the J assignment may be wrong. Looked up from germline, CDR1 is SEHNR and CDR2 is FQNEAQ (reference sequence). The CDR3 spans 15 residues. CDR3 residues: CASSPVRGVSYEQYF. The CDR3 bases are TGTGCCAGCAGCCCGGTCAGGGGTGTCTCCTACGAGCAGTACTTC.

This rearrangement joins TRBV7-6 to TRBJ2-5; 9 bases are shared with TRBD1. This CDR3 is built from 15 residues. With 6 bases clipped from V and 4 bases from J, the junction kept 9 bases outside the gene matches. Per germline, CDR1 SGHVS and CDR2 FNYEAQ. CDR3 DNA: TGTGCCAGCAGATCTAGGGGACAGGGACGAGAGACCCAGTACTTC. Translated: CASRSRGQGRETQYF.

This rearrangement joins TRBV6-1 to TRBJ1-2; no definite D call. Looked up from germline, CDR1 is MNHNS and CDR2 is SASEGT. This CDR3 has 14 amino acids. The V end lost 4 bases, the J end lost 3 bases, and 12 bases lay between the germline ends. CDR3 DNA sequence: TGTGCCAGCAGTGTCAGCAGGAAATACTATGGCTACACCTTC. It translates to CASSVSRKYYGYTF.

The V call is TRBV5-1, the J call TRBJ2-5; TRBD2 agrees at 13 bases. In germline, CDR1 is SGHRS, CDR2 YFSETQ. This CDR3 region has 16 residues. With 4 bases clipped from V and 5 bases from J, the junction kept 8 bases outside the gene matches. The DNA for the CDR3 is TGCGCCAGCAGCCTCGGACTAGCGGGGGACTGGGAGACCCAGTACTTC. This codes for CASSLGLAGDWETQYF.